Following are 3 T cell receptor beta chains from one sample sequenced in a study of vaccination effects on CD4 cells after COVID-19 (dated by TCRdb to 2021 to 2024). In the ViraFEST assay, PBMC were stimulated with viral peptide pools, and TCR sequencing was then used to find antigen-specific CD4+ T cell clonotypes based on their expansion. After around ten days of culture, CD4+ T cells were isolated with the EasySep CD4+ T cell isolation kit. The absence of prior SARS-CoV-2 infection in healthy vaccine recipients was confirmed by negative nucleocapsid antibodies before and after vaccination. Antigen specificity for these receptors is unknown. Library preparation employed the immunoSEQ multiplex PCR assay. In its TCRdb copy, this immuneACCESS table keeps in-frame sequences only and misses some clones. Where compared with another copy, unresolved V genes explain less than half of these, and the others have no known cause. Recorded for this sample are tens of thousands of clones; about four fifths of them occurred a single time. The ten largest clones take up 2.5% to 3.5% of the sample.

The sample consisted of CD4+ T cells from PBMCs cultured with HCoV-NL63 spike peptides, taken before COVID-19 vaccination. This specimen's cell subset or site label, interpreted: HCoV-NL63 spike overlapping peptide pool stimulation. These TCRs come from a human donor who received a COVID-19 vaccine.

The chain employs TRBV12-3 or TRBV12-4 and TRBJ2-5; tentatively, D is TRBD1 (6 bases). There are 13 residues in the CDR3. V was pared by 4 bases and J by 4 bases, with 10 bases between. DNA for the CDR3: TGTGCCAGCAGTTCCCTACAGGGAGAGACCCAGTACTTC. It translates to CASSSLQGETQYF.

CDR3 sequence reads: CASSRVNEDNEQFF. DNA for the CDR3: TGTGCCAGCTCACGAGTCAACGAGGACAATGAGCAGTTCTTC. The V and J genes are TRBV18 and TRBJ2-1, with unresolved D. The V gene lost 4 bases and the J gene lost 5 bases, with 12 bases spanning the gap. Germline V gene sequence: CDR1 KGHSH, CDR2 LQKENI. The CDR3 extends over 14 amino acids.

V is TRBV5-1 and J is TRBJ2-5; D may be TRBD1 (7 bases). Germline V gene lookup returns CDR1 SGHRS and CDR2 YFSETQ. The CDR3 length is 19 residues. Trimming took 1 base from V and 2 from J, leaving 24 bases between them. The CDR3 reads CASSLIRSSEGAWQETQYF. As DNA, the CDR3 is TGCGCCAGCAGCTTGATTCGGTCTAGCGAGGGGGCATGGCAAGAGACCCAGTACTTC.